Included here is one T cell receptor beta chain sequence, with context. No antigen is known for it. This sample was included in a study of OX40 agonist ivuxolimab in advanced cancers. Across the study: While on treatment, patients had intravenous ivuxolimab at 0.01 to 10 mg/kg every 2 weeks.

This table comes from immunoSEQ multiplex PCR, and its TCRdb copy is limited to in-frame clones, with some not included. The sample lists 2,500 to 3,500 clones, 92% occurring once. Findings and limits, study-wide: Normalized T-cell clonal expansion was also low in some nonresponders. The mean number of expanded clones was higher in CD8+ T cells than in CD4+.

Trimming took off 5 bases at V and 6 bases at J, with 20 bases between the two ends. CDR3 size: 15 residues. CDR1 is KGHSH, CDR2 LQKENI, per germline. The chain links TRBV18 to TRBJ2-7; TRBD1 is a possible D gene (6 bases). The material was CD4+ or CD8+ T cells sorted from blood, obtained in a trial of the OX40 agonist ivuxolimab. The TCR was taken from an adult with an advanced solid tumor such as melanoma, head and neck, liver or kidney cancer. The CDR3 nucleotides are TGTGCCAGCTCAGTGCTGGACAGCCATTTAAGCGAGCAGTACTTC. It specifies CASSVLDSHLSEQYF.